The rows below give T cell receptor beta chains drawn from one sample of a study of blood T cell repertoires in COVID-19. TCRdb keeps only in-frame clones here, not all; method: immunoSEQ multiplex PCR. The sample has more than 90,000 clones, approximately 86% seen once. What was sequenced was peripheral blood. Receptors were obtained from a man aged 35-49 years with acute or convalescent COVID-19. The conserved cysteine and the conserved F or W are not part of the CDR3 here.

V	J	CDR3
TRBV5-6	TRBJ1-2	ASSPTGDNYGYT
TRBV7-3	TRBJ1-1	ASSFGQGRAHYPAEAF
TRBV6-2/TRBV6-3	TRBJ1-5	ASSSQGFANQPQH
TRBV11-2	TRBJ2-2	ASSYNPGQGYTGELF
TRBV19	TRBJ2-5	ASSIVRGETQY
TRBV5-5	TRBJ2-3	ASSLDGVDTQY
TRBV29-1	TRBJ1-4	SVVDSSGEKLF
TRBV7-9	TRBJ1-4	ASRPKGPGEKTNEKLF
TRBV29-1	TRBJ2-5	SVIGTSEIETQY
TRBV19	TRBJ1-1	ASSTQGPPTNTEAF
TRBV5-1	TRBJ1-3	ASSYNDRSATIY
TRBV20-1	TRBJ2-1	SASAASGKSSYNEQF
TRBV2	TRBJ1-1	ASGQGPEAF
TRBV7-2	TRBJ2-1	ASSPRDRGFNEQF
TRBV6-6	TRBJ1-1	ASSPWTGEGVNTEAF
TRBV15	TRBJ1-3	ATSRENRGLGNTIY
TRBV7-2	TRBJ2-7	ASSTRTPMEQY
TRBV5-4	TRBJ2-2	ASKGWEAGTGELF
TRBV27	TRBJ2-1	ASSLRGTYNEQF
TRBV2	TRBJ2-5	ASSAGTEYQETQY